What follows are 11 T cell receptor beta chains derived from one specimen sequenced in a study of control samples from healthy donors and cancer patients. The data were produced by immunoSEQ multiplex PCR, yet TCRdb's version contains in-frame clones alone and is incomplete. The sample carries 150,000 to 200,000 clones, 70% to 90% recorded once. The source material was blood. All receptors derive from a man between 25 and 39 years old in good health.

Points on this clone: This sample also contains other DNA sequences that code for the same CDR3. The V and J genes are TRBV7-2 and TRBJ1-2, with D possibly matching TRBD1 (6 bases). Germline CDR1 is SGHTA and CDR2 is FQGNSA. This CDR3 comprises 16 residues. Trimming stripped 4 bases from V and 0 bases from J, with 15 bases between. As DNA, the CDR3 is TGTGCCAGCAGCTCAGGAGGGGGGGGTCCTAACTATGGCTACACCTTC. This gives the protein CASSSGGGGPNYGYTF.

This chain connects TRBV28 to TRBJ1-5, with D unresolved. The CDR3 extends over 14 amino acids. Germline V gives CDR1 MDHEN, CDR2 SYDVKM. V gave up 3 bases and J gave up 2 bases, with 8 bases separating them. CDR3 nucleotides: TGTGCCAGCAGTTTCCGAGGACGCAATCAGCCCCAGCATTTT. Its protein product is CASSFRGRNQPQHF.

DNA for the CDR3: TGTGCCAGCAACGGACTAGCGGTTCCCAATGAGCAGTTCTTC. Translation: CASNGLAVPNEQFF. The V gene is TRBV6-6, the J gene TRBJ2-1, with 10 bases that match TRBD2. The CDR3 has 14 amino acids. Germline V lookup: CDR1 MNHNY, CDR2 SVGAGI (reference sequence). V shed 7 bases and J 6 bases; nucleotides not matched to a gene: 6.

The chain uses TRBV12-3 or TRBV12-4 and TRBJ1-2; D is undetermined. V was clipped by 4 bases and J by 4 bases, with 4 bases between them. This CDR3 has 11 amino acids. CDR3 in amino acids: CASSSSYGYTF. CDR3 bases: TGTGCCAGCAGTTCAAGCTATGGCTACACCTTC.

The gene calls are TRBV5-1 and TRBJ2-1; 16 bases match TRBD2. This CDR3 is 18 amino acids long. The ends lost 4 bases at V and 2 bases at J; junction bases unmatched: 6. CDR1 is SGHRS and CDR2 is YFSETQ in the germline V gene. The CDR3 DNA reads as TGCGCCAGCAGCACGGGACTAGCGGGAGGGCCGACCTACAATGAGCAGTTCTTC. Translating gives CASSTGLAGGPTYNEQFF.

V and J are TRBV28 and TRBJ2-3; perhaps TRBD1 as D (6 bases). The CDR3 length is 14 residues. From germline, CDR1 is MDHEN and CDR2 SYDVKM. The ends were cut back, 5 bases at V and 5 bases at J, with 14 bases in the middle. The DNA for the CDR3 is TGTGCCAGCAGTCTCAAACAGGGTGGAGATACGCAGTATTTT. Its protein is CASSLKQGGDTQYF.

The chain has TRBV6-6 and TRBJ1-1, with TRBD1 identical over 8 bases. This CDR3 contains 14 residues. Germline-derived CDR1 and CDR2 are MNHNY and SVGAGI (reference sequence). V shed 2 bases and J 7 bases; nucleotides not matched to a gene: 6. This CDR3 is CASSYGQGEGEAFF. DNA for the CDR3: TGTGCCAGCAGTTACGGACAGGGTGAGGGTGAAGCTTTCTTT.

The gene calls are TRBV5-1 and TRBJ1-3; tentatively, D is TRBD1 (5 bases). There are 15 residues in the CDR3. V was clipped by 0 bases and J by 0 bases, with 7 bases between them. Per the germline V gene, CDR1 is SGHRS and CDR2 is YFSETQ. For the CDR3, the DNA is TGCGCCAGCAGCTTGGAGGGGAGCTCTGGAAACACCATATATTTT. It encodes CASSLEGSSGNTIYF.

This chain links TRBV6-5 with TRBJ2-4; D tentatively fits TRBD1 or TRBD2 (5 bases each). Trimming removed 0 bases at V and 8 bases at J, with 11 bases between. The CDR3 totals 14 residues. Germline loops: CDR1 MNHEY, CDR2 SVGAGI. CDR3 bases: TGTGCCAGCAGTTACTCGAGACAGAGGGACATTCAGTACTTC. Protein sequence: CASSYSRQRDIQYF.

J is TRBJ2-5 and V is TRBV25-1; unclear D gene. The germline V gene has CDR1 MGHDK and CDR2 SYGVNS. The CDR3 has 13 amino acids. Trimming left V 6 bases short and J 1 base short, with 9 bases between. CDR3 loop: CASRAGRQETQYF. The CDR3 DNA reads TGTGCCAGCAGGGCCGGCCGCCAAGAGACCCAGTACTTC. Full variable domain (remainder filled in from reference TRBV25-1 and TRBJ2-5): EADIYQTPRYLVIGTGKKITLECSQTMGHDKMYWYQQDPGMELHLIHYSYGVNSTEKGDLSSESTVSRIRTEHFPLTLESARPSHTSQYLCASRAGRQETQYFGPGTRLLVL.

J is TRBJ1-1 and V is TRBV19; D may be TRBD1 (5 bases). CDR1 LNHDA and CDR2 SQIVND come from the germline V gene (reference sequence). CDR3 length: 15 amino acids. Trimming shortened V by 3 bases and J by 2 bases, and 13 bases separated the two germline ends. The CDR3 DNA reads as TGTGCCAGTAGTATTGGAAAAGGGGCTAACACTGAAGCTTTCTTT. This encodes CASSIGKGANTEAFF. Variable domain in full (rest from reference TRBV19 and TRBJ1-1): DGGITQSPKYLFRKEGQNVTLSCEQNLNHDAMYWYRQDPGQGLRLIYYSQIVNDFQKGDIAEGYSVSREKKESFPLTVTSAQKNPTAFYLCASSIGKGANTEAFFGQGTRLTVV.